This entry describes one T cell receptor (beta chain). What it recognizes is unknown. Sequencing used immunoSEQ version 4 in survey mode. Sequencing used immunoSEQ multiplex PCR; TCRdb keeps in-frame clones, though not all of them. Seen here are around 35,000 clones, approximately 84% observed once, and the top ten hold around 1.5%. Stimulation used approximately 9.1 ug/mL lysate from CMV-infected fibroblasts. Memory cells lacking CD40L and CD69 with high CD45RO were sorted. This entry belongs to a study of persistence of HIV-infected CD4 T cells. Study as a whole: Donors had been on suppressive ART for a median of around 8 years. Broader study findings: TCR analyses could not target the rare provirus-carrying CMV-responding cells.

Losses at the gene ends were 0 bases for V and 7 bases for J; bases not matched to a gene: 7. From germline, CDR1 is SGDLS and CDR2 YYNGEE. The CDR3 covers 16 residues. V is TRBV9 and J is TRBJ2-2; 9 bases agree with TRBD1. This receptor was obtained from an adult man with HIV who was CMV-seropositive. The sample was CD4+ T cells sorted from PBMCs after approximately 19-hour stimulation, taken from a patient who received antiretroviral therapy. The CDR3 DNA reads TGTGCCAGCAGCGTAGCCCCCGGACAGGGGATCGGGGAGCTGTTTTTT. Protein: CASSVAPGQGIGELFF.